The present T cell receptor beta chain was sequenced within a study of response to subunit inactivated influenza vaccine. TCRdb passed the RT-PCR reads through MiXCR, listing each CDR3 protein once. The sample contains roughly 650,000 distinct CDR3 sequences, 14% of which appear only once. Looked up from germline, CDR1 is MNHNS and CDR2 is SASEGT. This CDR3 is built from 16 residues. V was clipped by 3 bases and J by 10 bases, with 19 bases between them. About this clonotype itself: What it binds is not known.

Study-wide findings and caveats: The authors suggested that every seasonal influenza vaccination recruits few new T cells.

The clonotype was recovered from a man between 50 and 59 years old who received an inactivated influenza vaccine. Sequences were derived from PBMCs from blood, sampled 14 to 15 days before vaccination. This sequence joins TRBV6-1 and TRBJ1-6, with D tentatively TRBD1 (5 bases). CDR3 loop: CASSDRGQGRGSPLHF. CDR3 coding DNA: TGTGCCAGCAGTGATCGCGGGCAGGGACGAGGGTCACCCCTCCACTTT.